Following are 16 T cell receptor beta chains from one sample sequenced in a study of T cell responses to AZD1222 COVID-19 vaccine. Method: immunoSEQ multiplex PCR; TCRdb's copy keeps in-frame clones and lacks some. The sample has more than 80,000 clones, under 90% seen once. Here the sequenced sample was peripheral blood, taken on day 0 of AZD1222 vaccination. Source of these receptors: an adult in good health.

The chain has TRBV7-3 and TRBJ2-1; D is perhaps TRBD2 (6 bases). The ends were cut back, 2 bases at V and 4 bases at J, with 18 bases in the middle. Germline V gene sequence: CDR1 SGHTA, CDR2 FQGTGA. This CDR3 contains 17 residues. The CDR3: CASSLSALASAYNEQFF. The CDR3 coding sequence is TGTGCCAGCAGCTTATCGGCTCTAGCGAGTGCTTACAATGAGCAGTTCTTC.

The chain carries TRBV29-1 and TRBJ2-6; unclear D gene. V was shortened by 5 bases and J by 0 bases, with 5 bases between the two germline ends. The CDR3 covers 13 residues. CDR1 and CDR2 (germline): SQVTM, ANQGSEA. CDR3 in amino acids: CSVMVSGANVLTF. The CDR3, as DNA: TGCAGCGTTATGGTCTCTGGGGCCAACGTCCTGACTTTC.

V and J are TRBV9 and TRBJ2-3; TRBD1 aligns across 9 bases. V lost 4 bases to trimming and J lost 0 bases; unmatched junction nucleotides: 6. CDR3 size: 16 residues. Germline V gene sequence: CDR1 SGDLS, CDR2 YYNGEE. The CDR3 spells CASSPRQGGSTDTQYF. DNA for the CDR3: TGTGCCAGCAGCCCCCGACAGGGGGGAAGCACAGATACGCAGTATTTT.

This clone showed up just once. V gene TRBV19 combines with J gene TRBJ1-6, with TRBD1 matching over 10 bases. The V and J ends lost 5 bases and 7 bases, in that order; junction bases with no gene match: 11. Germline V gene sequence: CDR1 LNHDA, CDR2 SQIVND (reference sequence). The CDR3 contains 17 residues. In nucleotides, the CDR3 is TGTGCCAGTAGTCTTATCTCCGGGACAGGGGCCAATTCACCCCTCCACTTT. The encoded protein is CASSLISGTGANSPLHF.

The CDR3: CASSYSNRVGFSPLHF. CDR3 coding DNA: TGTGCCAGCAGTTACTCGAATCGTGTAGGGTTTTCACCCCTCCACTTT. This chain uses TRBV6-6 with TRBJ1-6; no reliable D call. The V gene's germline CDR1 is MNHNY and CDR2 SVGAGI (reference sequence). The CDR3 contains 16 residues. V lost 0 bases to trimming and J lost 9 bases, with 15 bases between them.

This clone was seen just once. The rearrangement uses TRBV19 and TRBJ2-7, with TRBD1 matching 7 bases. The CDR3 is 15 residues long. Germline V gene lookup returns CDR1 LNHDA and CDR2 SQIVND (reference sequence). V dropped 5 bases and J dropped 2; count of bases not matched to a gene: 9. The CDR3 DNA reads TGTGCCAGTAGTGGCCTAGGGGACAGAGCCTACGAGCAGTACTTC. Amino acid sequence: CASSGLGDRAYEQYF.

This chain connects TRBV5-4 to TRBJ1-2; 9 bases agree with TRBD1. The V gene end was trimmed by 4 bases and the J gene end by 4 bases; junction bases not matched to a gene: 11. The CDR3 is 16 amino acids. CDR1 and CDR2 (germline): SGHNT, YYREEE (reference sequence). The CDR3 nucleotides read TGTGCCAGCAGCGCCGGGACAGGGCCCGTCGCCTATGGCTACACCTTC. Its translation is CASSAGTGPVAYGYTF.

V is TRBV18 and J is TRBJ2-6; no firm D call. V lost 1 base and J lost 0, with 10 bases in between. Looked up from germline, CDR1 is KGHSH and CDR2 is LQKENI. There are 17 residues in the CDR3. The CDR3 here is CASSPLGLSSGANVLTF. CDR3 nucleotide sequence: TGTGCCAGCTCACCACTTGGCCTGAGCTCTGGGGCCAACGTCCTGACTTTC.

This clone is a singleton in its sample. This chain uses TRBV19 with TRBJ1-2, with 7 bases that match TRBD1. The CDR3 runs to 14 residues. With V trimmed by 4 bases and J by 4 bases, 6 bases remained unmatched. Germline CDR1 LNHDA, CDR2 SQIVND (reference sequence). CDR3 DNA sequence: TGTGCCAGTAGTACCACCGACAGGGTCTATGGCTACACCTTC. Residues: CASSTTDRVYGYTF.

This clone has just one count. The rearrangement links TRBV6-4 to TRBJ2-1; the match to TRBD2 covers 12 bases. The CDR3 has 16 amino acids. With V trimmed by 4 bases and J by 9 bases, 10 bases remained unmatched. CDR1 and CDR2 (germline): MRHNA, SNTAGT. CDR3 residues: CASSGLAGVPGGEQFF. The CDR3 nucleotides read TGTGCCAGCAGTGGACTAGCGGGGGTTCCGGGCGGTGAGCAGTTCTTC.

The CDR3 here is CASFEGGPLYGYTF. In DNA form, the CDR3 reads TGTGCCAGCTTTGAGGGGGGTCCACTCTATGGCTACACCTTC. The chain has TRBV2 and TRBJ1-2, with D possibly being TRBD1 (6 bases). The CDR3 is 14 amino acids. Germline V gene lookup returns CDR1 SNHLY and CDR2 FYNNEI. V dropped 8 bases and J dropped 4 bases, with 17 bases sitting between them.

The J gene is TRBJ2-5, the V gene TRBV2; the match to TRBD2 covers 9 bases. The ends lost 6 bases at V and 2 bases at J; junction bases unmatched: 7. This CDR3 is 15 amino acids long. CDR1 and CDR2 (germline): SNHLY, FYNNEI. The CDR3 reads CASRDQTSGQETQYF. As DNA, the CDR3 is TGTGCCAGCAGGGACCAGACTAGCGGACAAGAGACCCAGTACTTC.

V and J are TRBV18 and TRBJ1-5, with D possibly TRBD1 on 5 matching bases. This CDR3 has 14 amino acids. V was trimmed by 4 bases and J by 0 bases, leaving 7 bases between them. Germline lookup yields CDR1 KGHSH and CDR2 LQKENI. The DNA of the CDR3 is TGTGCCAGCTCACTGACAGATAGCAATCAGCCCCAGCATTTT. Protein sequence: CASSLTDSNQPQHF.

J is TRBJ2-1 and V is TRBV6-1; TRBD2 agrees at 12 bases. With V trimmed by 2 bases and J by 6 bases, 2 bases remained unmatched. Germline CDR1 reads MNHNS; CDR2 reads SASEGT. The CDR3 runs to 15 residues. CDR3 in DNA: TGTGCCAGCAGTGAACTAGCGGGGGGGCCCAATGAGCAGTTCTTC. This sequence encodes CASSELAGGPNEQFF.

The rearrangement uses TRBV13 and TRBJ2-5; 8 bases align to TRBD1. The V gene end was trimmed by 5 bases and the J gene end by 4 bases; junction bases not matched to a gene: 12. The CDR3 is 16 residues long. The V gene's germline CDR1 is PRHDT and CDR2 FYEKMQ (reference sequence). This chain's CDR3 is CASSDDRGEIVETQYF. The CDR3 region has the DNA TGTGCCAGCAGCGACGACAGGGGCGAAATCGTAGAGACCCAGTACTTC. The whole variable domain, filled in from reference TRBV13 and TRBJ2-5, reads AAGVIQSPRHLIKEKRETATLKCYPIPRHDTVYWYQQGPGQDPQFLISFYEKMQSDKGSIPDRFSAQQFSDYHSELNMSSLELGDSALYFCASSDDRGEIVETQYFGPGTRLLVL.

The V and J genes are TRBV19 and TRBJ2-7; tentatively, D is TRBD1 (6 bases). The CDR3 length is 14 residues. The ends were cut back, 2 bases at V and 12 bases at J, with 20 bases in the middle. Germline lookup yields CDR1 LNHDA and CDR2 SQIVND (reference sequence). The CDR3 nucleotides read TGTGCCAGTAGTATACATCTCGGCGCAGGGGAATGGTACTTC. As protein: CASSIHLGAGEWYF.